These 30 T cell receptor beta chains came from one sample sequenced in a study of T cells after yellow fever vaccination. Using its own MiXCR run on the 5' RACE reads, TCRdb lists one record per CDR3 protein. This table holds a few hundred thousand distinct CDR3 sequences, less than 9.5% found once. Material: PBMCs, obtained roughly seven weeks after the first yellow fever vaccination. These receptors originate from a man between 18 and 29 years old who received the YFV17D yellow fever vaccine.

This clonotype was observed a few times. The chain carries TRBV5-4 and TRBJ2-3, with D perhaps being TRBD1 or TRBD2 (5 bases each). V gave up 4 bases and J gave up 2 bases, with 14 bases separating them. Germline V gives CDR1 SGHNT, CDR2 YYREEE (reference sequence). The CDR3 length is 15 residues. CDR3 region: CASSPPTADTDTQYF. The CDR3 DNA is TGTGCCAGCAGCCCACCGACAGCGGACACAGATACGCAGTATTTT.

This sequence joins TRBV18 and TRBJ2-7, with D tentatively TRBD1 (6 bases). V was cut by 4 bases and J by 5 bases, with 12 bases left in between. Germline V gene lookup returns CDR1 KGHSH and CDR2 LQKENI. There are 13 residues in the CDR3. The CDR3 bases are TGTGCCAGCTCACAACAGGGATTCAACGAGCAGTACGTC. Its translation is CASSQQGFNEQYV.

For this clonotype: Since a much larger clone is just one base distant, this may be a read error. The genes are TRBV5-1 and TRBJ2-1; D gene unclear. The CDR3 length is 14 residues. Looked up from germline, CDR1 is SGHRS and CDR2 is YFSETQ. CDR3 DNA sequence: TGCGCCAGCCGCTTGGTTGCCCAAAGCAATGAGCAGTTCTTC. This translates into CASRLVAQSNEQFF.

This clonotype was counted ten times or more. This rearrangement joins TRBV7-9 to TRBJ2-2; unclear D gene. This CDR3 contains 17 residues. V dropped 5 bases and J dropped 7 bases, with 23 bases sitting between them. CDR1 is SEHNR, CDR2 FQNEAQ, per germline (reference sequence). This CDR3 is CASSPPKLGRPFGELFF. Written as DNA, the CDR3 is TGTGCCAGCAGCCCCCCGAAGTTGGGAAGGCCGTTCGGGGAGCTGTTTTTT.

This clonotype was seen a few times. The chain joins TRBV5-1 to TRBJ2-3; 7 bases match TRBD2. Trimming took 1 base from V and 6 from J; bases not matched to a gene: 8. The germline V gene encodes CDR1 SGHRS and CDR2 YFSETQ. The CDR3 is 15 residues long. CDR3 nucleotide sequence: TGCGCCAGCAGCTTGCGGGGGGTCGCTATCGATACGCAGTATTTT. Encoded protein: CASSLRGVAIDTQYF.

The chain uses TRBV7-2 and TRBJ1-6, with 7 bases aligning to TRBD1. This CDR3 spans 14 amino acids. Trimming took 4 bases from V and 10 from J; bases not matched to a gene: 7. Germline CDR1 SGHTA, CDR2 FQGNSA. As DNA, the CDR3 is TGTGCCAGCAGCTCCCGACAGGGACAATCACCCCTCCACTTT. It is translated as CASSSRQGQSPLHF.

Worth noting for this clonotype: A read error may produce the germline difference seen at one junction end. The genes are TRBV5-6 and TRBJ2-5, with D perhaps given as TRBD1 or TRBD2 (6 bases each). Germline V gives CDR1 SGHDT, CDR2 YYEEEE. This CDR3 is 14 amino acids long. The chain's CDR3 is CASSLAYVGGPIHF. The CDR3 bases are TGTGCCAGCAGCTTGGCGTATGTGGGGGGCCCTATCCACTTC.

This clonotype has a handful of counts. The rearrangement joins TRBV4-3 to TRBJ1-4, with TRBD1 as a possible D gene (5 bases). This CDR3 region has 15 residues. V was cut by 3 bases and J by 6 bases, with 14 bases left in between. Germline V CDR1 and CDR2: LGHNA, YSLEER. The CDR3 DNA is TGCGCCAGCAGCCAGCAACAGGCATGGGATGAAAAACTGTTTTTT. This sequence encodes CASSQQQAWDEKLFF.

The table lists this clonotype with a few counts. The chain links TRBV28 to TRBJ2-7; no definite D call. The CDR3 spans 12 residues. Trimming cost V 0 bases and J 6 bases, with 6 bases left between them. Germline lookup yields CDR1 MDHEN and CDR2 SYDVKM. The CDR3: CASSLWRGEQYV. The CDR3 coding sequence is TGTGCCAGCAGTTTATGGCGAGGCGAGCAGTACGTC.

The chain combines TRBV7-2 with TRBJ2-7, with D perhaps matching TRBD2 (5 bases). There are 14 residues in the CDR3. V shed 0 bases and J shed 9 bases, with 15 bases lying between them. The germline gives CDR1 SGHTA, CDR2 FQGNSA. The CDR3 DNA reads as TGTGCCAGCAGCTTAGCGCCTGAGGGAGAAGGGCAGTACGTC. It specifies CASSLAPEGEGQYV.

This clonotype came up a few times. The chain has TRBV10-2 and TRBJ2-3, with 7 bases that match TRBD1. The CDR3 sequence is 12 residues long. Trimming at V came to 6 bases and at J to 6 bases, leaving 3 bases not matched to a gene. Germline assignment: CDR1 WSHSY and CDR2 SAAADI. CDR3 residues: CASRETGDTQYF. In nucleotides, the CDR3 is TGCGCCAGCAGAGAGACAGGGGATACGCAGTATTTT.

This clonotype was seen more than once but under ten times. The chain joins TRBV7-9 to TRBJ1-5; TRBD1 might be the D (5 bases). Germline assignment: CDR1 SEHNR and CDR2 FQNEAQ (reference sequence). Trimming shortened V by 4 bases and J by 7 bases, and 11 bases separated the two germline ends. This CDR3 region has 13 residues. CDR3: CASSSAGGQPQHF. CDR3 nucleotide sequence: TGTGCCAGCAGCTCGGCGGGGGGACAGCCCCAGCATTTT.

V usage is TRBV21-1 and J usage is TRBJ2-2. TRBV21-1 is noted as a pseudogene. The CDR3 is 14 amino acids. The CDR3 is CACSNYKNTGELFF. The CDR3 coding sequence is TGTGCCTGCAGCAATTACAAGAACACCGGGGAGCTGTTTTTT.

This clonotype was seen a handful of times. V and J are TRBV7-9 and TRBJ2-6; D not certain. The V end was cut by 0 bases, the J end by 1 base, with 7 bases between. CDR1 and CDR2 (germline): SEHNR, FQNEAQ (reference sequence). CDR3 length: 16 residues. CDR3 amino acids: CASSLAPASGANVLTF. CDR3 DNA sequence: TGTGCCAGCAGCTTAGCGCCGGCATCTGGGGCCAACGTCCTGACTTTC.

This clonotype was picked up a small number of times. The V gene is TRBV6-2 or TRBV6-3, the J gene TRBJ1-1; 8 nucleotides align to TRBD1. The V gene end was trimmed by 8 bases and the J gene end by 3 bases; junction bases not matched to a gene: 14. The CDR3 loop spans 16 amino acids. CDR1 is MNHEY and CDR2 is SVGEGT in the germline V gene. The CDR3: CASRRFGTGGDTEAFF. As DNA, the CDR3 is TGTGCCAGCCGACGATTCGGGACAGGTGGTGACACTGAAGCTTTCTTT.

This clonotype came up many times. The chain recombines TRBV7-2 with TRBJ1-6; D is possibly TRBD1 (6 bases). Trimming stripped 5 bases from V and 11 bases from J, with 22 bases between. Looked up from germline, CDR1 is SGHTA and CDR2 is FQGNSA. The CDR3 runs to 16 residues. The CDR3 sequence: CASSTRRTAGLPPLHF. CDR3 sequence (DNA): TGTGCCAGCAGCACCAGACGGACAGCAGGCTTGCCACCCCTCCACTTT. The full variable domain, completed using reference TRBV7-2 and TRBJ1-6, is GAGVSQSPSNKVTEKGKDVELRCDPISGHTALYWYRQSLGQGLEFLIYFQGNSAPDKSGLPSDRFSAERTGGSVSTLTIQRTQQEDSAVYLCASSTRRTAGLPPLHFGNGTRLTVT.

As DNA, the CDR3 is TGCAGCGTGTCTAGCGGGGGGCCCTTAGGGCAGTTCTTC. It specifies CSVSSGGPLGQFF. The rearrangement joins TRBV29-1 to TRBJ2-1, with TRBD2 matching over 11 bases. CDR1 SQVTM and CDR2 ANQGSEA come from the germline V gene. The CDR3 length is 13 residues. The ends lost 6 bases at V and 12 bases at J; junction bases unmatched: 10.

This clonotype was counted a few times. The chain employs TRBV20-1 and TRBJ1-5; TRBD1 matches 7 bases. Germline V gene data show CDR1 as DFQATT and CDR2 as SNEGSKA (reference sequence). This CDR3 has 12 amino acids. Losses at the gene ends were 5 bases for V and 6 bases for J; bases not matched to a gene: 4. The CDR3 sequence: CSARQGGQPQHF. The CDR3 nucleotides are TGCAGTGCTCGACAGGGAGGTCAGCCCCAGCATTTT.

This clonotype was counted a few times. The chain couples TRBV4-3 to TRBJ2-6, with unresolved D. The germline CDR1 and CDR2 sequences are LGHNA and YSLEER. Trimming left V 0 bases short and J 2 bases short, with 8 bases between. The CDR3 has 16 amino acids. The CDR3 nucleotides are TGCGCCAGCAGCCAAGAAGCAACAGCTGGGGCCAACGTCCTGACTTTC. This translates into CASSQEATAGANVLTF.

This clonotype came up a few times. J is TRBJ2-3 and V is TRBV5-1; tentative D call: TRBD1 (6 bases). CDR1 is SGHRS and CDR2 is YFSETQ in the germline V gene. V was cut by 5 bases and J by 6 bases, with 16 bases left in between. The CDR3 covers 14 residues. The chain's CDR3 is CASRWQGKGDTQYF. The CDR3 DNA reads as TGCGCCAGCAGGTGGCAGGGGAAGGGGGATACGCAGTATTTT.

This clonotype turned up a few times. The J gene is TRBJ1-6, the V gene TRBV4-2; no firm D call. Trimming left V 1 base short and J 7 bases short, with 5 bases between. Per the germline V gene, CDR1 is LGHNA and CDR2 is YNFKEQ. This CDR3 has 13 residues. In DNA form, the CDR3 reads TGTGCCAGCAGCCAAGGAGGGAATTCACCCCTCCACTTT. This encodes CASSQGGNSPLHF.

CDR3: CATSRQGFEETQYF. The CDR3 DNA sequence: TGTGCCACCAGCAGACAGGGGTTTGAAGAGACCCAGTACTTC. This chain links TRBV15 with TRBJ2-5; perhaps TRBD1 as D (6 bases). Germline values: CDR1 LNHNV, CDR2 YYDKDF (reference sequence). V was shortened by 2 bases and J by 3 bases, with 10 bases between the two germline ends. This CDR3 region has 14 residues.

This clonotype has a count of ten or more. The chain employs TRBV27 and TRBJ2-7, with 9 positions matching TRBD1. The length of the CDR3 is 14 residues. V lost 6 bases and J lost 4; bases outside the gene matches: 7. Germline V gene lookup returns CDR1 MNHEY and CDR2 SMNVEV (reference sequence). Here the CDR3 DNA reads TGTGCCAGCAGACGGGGGACAGGGTCTTACGAGCAGTACGTC. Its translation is CASRRGTGSYEQYV.

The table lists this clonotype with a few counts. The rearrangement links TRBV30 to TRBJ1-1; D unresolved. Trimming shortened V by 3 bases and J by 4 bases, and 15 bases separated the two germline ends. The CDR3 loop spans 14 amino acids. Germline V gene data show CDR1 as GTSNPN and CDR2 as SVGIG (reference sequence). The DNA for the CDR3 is TGTGCCTGGAGCACCGGGAGTGCGGGCACTGAAGCTTTCTTT. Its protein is CAWSTGSAGTEAFF.

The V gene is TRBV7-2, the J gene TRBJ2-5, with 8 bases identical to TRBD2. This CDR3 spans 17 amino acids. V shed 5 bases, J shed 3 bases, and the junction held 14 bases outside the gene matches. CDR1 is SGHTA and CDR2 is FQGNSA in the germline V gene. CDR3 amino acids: CASSQGSSSGAEETQYF. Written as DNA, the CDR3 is TGTGCCAGCAGCCAGGGGTCTAGTAGCGGGGCCGAAGAGACCCAGTACTTC.

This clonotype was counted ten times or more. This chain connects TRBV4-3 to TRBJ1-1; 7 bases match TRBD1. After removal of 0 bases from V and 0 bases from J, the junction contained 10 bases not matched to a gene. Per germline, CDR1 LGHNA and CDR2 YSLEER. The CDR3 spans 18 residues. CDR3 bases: TGCGCCAGCAGCCAAGATCGGAGGGGGCTCGCGGTGAACACTGAAGCTTTCTTT. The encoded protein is CASSQDRRGLAVNTEAFF.

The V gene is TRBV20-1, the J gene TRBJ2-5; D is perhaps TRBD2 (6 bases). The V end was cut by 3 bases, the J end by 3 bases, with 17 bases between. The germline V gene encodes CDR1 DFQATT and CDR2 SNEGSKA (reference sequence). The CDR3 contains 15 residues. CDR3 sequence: CSASPPGGGKETQYF. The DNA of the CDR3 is TGCAGTGCTAGCCCCCCCGGCGGCGGGAAAGAGACCCAGTACTTC.

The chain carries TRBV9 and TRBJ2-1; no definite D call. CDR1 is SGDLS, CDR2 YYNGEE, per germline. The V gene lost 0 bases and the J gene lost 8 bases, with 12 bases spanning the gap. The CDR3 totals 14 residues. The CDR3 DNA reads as TGTGCCAGCAGCGTAGGGACGAGCAAGGATGAGCAGTTCTTC. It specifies CASSVGTSKDEQFF.

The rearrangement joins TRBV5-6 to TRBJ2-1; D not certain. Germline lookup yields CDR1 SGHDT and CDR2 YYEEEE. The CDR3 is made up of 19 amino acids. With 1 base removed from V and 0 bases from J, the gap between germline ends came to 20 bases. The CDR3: CASSLRRHQTRDSYNEQFF. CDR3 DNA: TGTGCCAGCAGCTTGCGGCGGCATCAAACTCGAGACTCCTACAATGAGCAGTTCTTC.

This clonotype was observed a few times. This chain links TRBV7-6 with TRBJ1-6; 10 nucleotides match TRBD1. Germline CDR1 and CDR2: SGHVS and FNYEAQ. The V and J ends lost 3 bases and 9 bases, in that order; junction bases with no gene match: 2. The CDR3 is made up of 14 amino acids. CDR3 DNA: TGTGCCAGCAGCTTCCGGGACAGGGGTTCACCCCTCCACTTT. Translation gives CASSFRDRGSPLHF.